These T cell receptor beta chains were read from a single sample in a study of cytomegalovirus exposure and HLA in healthy donors. This table comes from immunoSEQ multiplex PCR, and its TCRdb copy is limited to in-frame clones, with some not included. The sample lists 100,000 to 150,000 clones, over 75% seen once, with under 2.5% in the top ten. Sequenced: PBMCs. Source of these receptors: a woman under 40 in good health and CMV-seronegative. Both conserved end residues are part of each CDR3. A D gene is named only where the DNA matches it firmly. The size entry is marked missing in some rows and otherwise reads once, few, many or a size class.

j_call: TRBJ2-1
d_call: TRBD1
v_call: TRBV2
clone_size: -
cdr3_nt: TGTGCCAGCAGCCGGATCGACAGGGGGGTCGGCAATGAGCAGTTCTTC
cdr3_aa: CASSRIDRGVGNEQFF

j_call: TRBJ1-5
d_call: TRBD1
v_call: TRBV5-1
clone_size: once
cdr3_nt: TGCGCCAGCAGCAGGGGACAGGGTAGCAATCAGCCCCAGCATTTT
cdr3_aa: CASSRGQGSNQPQHF

j_call: TRBJ1-2
d_call: -
v_call: TRBV6-4
clone_size: few
cdr3_nt: TGTGCCAGCACGTGGAATACGGGGGGCTACACCTTC
cdr3_aa: CASTWNTGGYTF

j_call: TRBJ2-3
d_call: TRBD2
v_call: TRBV4-1
clone_size: -
cdr3_nt: TGCGCCAGCAGCCAAGTACTAGCGGGGGGCACAGATACGCAGTATTTT
cdr3_aa: CASSQVLAGGTDTQYF

j_call: TRBJ1-2
d_call: TRBD1
v_call: TRBV19
clone_size: -
cdr3_nt: TGTGCCAGTACGGGACAGGGGGACTCCTTCTATGGCTACACCTTC
cdr3_aa: CASTGQGDSFYGYTF

j_call: TRBJ2-7
d_call: TRBD1
v_call: TRBV7-3
clone_size: -
cdr3_nt: TGTGCCAGCAGCTTTCGACAGGGTTCCGAGCAGTACTTC
cdr3_aa: CASSFRQGSEQYF

j_call: TRBJ1-6
d_call: -
v_call: TRBV27
clone_size: -
cdr3_nt: TGTGCCAGCAGTCCACGCCAGGAGGCGTATAATTCACCCCTCCACTTT
cdr3_aa: CASSPRQEAYNSPLHF

j_call: TRBJ2-2
d_call: TRBD1
v_call: TRBV6-5
clone_size: -
cdr3_nt: TGTGCCACTAAAGGACAGGGGGAGACCGGGGAGCTGTTTTTT
cdr3_aa: CATKGQGETGELFF

j_call: TRBJ2-4
d_call: -
v_call: TRBV13
clone_size: -
cdr3_nt: TGTGCCAGCAGCCTCGCGGGCCCAGACATTCAGTACTTC
cdr3_aa: CASSLAGPDIQYF

j_call: TRBJ2-3
d_call: -
v_call: TRBV5-1
clone_size: -
cdr3_nt: TGCGCCAGCAGCAGTGGCTCAGGCACAGATACGCAGTATTTT
cdr3_aa: CASSSGSGTDTQYF

j_call: TRBJ1-5
d_call: -
v_call: TRBV9
clone_size: -
cdr3_nt: TGTGCCAGCAGCGCCCCTGGGGCGTGGGGCAATCAGCCCCAGCATTTT
cdr3_aa: CASSAPGAWGNQPQHF

j_call: TRBJ2-7
d_call: TRBD2
v_call: TRBV6-5
clone_size: -
cdr3_nt: TGTGCCAGCAGTTACCAGAGCGGGGGGAACGAGCAGTACTTC
cdr3_aa: CASSYQSGGNEQYF

j_call: TRBJ1-2
d_call: -
v_call: TRBV21-1
clone_size: -
cdr3_nt: TGTGCCCCGACGGGACAGGGCTATGGCTACACCTTC
cdr3_aa: CAPTGQGYGYTF

j_call: TRBJ1-4
d_call: -
v_call: TRBV4-3
clone_size: -
cdr3_nt: TGCGCCAGCAGCCAAGAGCGGAACAATGAAAAACTGTTTTTT
cdr3_aa: CASSQERNNEKLFF

j_call: TRBJ1-2
d_call: TRBD1
v_call: TRBV5-1
clone_size: -
cdr3_nt: TGCGCCAGCAGACTACAGGGGACCTTCTATGGCTACACCTTC
cdr3_aa: CASRLQGTFYGYTF

j_call: TRBJ2-7
d_call: TRBD1
v_call: TRBV11-2
clone_size: -
cdr3_nt: TGTGCCAGCAGCTTAGACAGGGGGAGATACGAGCAGTACTTC
cdr3_aa: CASSLDRGRYEQYF

j_call: TRBJ1-1
d_call: -
v_call: TRBV5-8
clone_size: -
cdr3_nt: TGTGCCAGCATAACAGGGCTCCTTAGTAACACTGAAGCTTTCTTT
cdr3_aa: CASITGLLSNTEAFF

j_call: TRBJ2-5
d_call: -
v_call: TRBV5-5
clone_size: -
cdr3_nt: TGTGCCAGCAGCTCGCCGACAGGAAAAGAGACCCAGTACTTC
cdr3_aa: CASSSPTGKETQYF

j_call: TRBJ1-4
d_call: -
v_call: TRBV4-1
clone_size: -
cdr3_nt: TGCGCCAGCAGCCAAGATCAGCCAGGGGATGAAAAACTGTTTTTT
cdr3_aa: CASSQDQPGDEKLFF

j_call: TRBJ1-1
d_call: TRBD1
v_call: TRBV14
clone_size: -
cdr3_nt: TGTGCCAGCAGCCATGGGACAGGGATGAACACTGAAGCTTTCTTT
cdr3_aa: CASSHGTGMNTEAFF

j_call: TRBJ2-7
d_call: -
v_call: TRBV2
clone_size: -
cdr3_nt: TGTGCCAGCAGTGAAGCGGGCGGGACCTACGAGCAGTACTTC
cdr3_aa: CASSEAGGTYEQYF

j_call: TRBJ2-7
d_call: TRBD1
v_call: TRBV5-1
clone_size: -
cdr3_nt: TGCGCCAGCAGCTCGCGGACAGGGGATGGTTACGAGCAGTACTTC
cdr3_aa: CASSSRTGDGYEQYF

j_call: TRBJ1-3
d_call: -
v_call: TRBV6-5
clone_size: -
cdr3_nt: TGTGCCAGCAGTAAGCCAGGGTCCGCTGGAAACACCATATATTTT
cdr3_aa: CASSKPGSAGNTIYF

j_call: TRBJ2-5
d_call: -
v_call: TRBV6-5
clone_size: -
cdr3_nt: TGTGCCAGCAGTTCCGGGTTAGAGACCCAGTACTTC
cdr3_aa: CASSSGLETQYF